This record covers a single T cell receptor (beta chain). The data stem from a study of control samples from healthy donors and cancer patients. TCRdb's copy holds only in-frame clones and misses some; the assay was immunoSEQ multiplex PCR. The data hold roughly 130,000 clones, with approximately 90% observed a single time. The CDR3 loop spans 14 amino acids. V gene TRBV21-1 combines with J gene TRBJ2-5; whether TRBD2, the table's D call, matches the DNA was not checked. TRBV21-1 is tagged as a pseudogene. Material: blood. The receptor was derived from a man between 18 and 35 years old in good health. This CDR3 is CASSRCGPQETQYF. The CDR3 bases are TGTGCCAGCAGCAGGTGCGGGCCCCAAGAGACCCAGTACTTC.